Listed below are T cell receptor beta chains from one sample, sequenced in a study of cytomegalovirus exposure and HLA in healthy donors. Profiled with immunoSEQ multiplex PCR; TCRdb holds only in-frame clones, not every one. The table has about 200,000 clones, 85% seen once. Sequenced: PBMCs. The receptors were sampled from a woman in her forties or fifties in good health and CMV-seronegative. Both conserved end residues are trimmed from each CDR3. Clone size is given for some rows only: seen once, a few or many times, or a class if the clone is expanded.

V: TRBV5-4; J: TRBJ1-1; size: few; length: 9; CDR3: ASSSSGEAF
V: TRBV28; J: TRBJ2-1; size: once; length: 10; CDR3: ASSLGTRTKF
V: TRBV6-4; J: TRBJ2-7; size: .; length: 14; CDR3: ASYTGLAGGCYEQY
V: TRBV6-5; J: TRBJ1-1; size: .; length: 11; CDR3: ASSSYTNTEAF
V: TRBV4-2; J: TRBJ2-7; size: .; length: 16; CDR3: ASSQAAGAWEVTYEQY
V: TRBV5-1; J: TRBJ2-6; size: .; length: 15; CDR3: ASSTLAGDSGANVLT
V: TRBV6-5; J: TRBJ1-3; size: few; length: 14; CDR3: ASSYTIGHSGNTIY
V: TRBV7-8; J: TRBJ1-1; size: .; length: 13; CDR3: ASSFSGTGRTEAF
V: TRBV21-1; J: TRBJ2-1; size: once; length: 17; CDR3: ARTPESACSKDLGNEQF
V: TRBV7-2; J: TRBJ2-3; size: once; length: 13; CDR3: ASSSRGTGGDTQY
V: TRBV7-9; J: TRBJ2-1; size: .; length: 15; CDR3: ASSSSGQNAHHNEQF
V: TRBV5-6; J: TRBJ2-1; size: .; length: 14; CDR3: ASSFLAGNSYNEQF
V: TRBV5-1; J: TRBJ1-1; size: .; length: 13; CDR3: ATQPWTGVNTEAF
V: TRBV7-3; J: TRBJ2-1; size: .; length: 16; CDR3: ASSRGTSGRLSYNEQF
V: TRBV28; J: TRBJ1-2; size: .; length: 11; CDR3: ASSLGQNYGYT
V: TRBV11-3; J: TRBJ2-7; size: .; length: 15; CDR3: ASSLSLRGAGGEEQY
V: TRBV7-3; J: TRBJ2-5; size: .; length: 13; CDR3: ASSTAPEAGETQY
V: TRBV30; J: TRBJ1-5; size: .; length: 11; CDR3: AWSSGGNQPQH
V: TRBV28; J: TRBJ2-3; size: .; length: 13; CDR3: ASSSSGTGGVSQY
V: TRBV28; J: TRBJ2-1; size: .; length: 12; CDR3: ASELAGGRGEQF
V: TRBV6-1; J: TRBJ2-1; size: .; length: 14; CDR3: ASSVIGSGSYNEQF
V: TRBV10-2; J: TRBJ2-7; size: .; length: 12; CDR3: ASRGGLAGIEQY
V: TRBV5-1; J: TRBJ1-1; size: .; length: 13; CDR3: ASSSSLGANAEAF
V: TRBV9; J: TRBJ1-1; size: .; length: 13; CDR3: ASSVGAVRNTEAF
V: TRBV19; J: TRBJ2-6; size: .; length: 14; CDR3: ASRRQGASGANVLT
V: TRBV7-9; J: TRBJ2-1; size: .; length: 14; CDR3: ASSFGVTRSYNEQF
V: TRBV4-3; J: TRBJ1-1; size: .; length: 13; CDR3: ASSQEMTGNTEAF
V: TRBV5-1; J: TRBJ2-5; size: .; length: 14; CDR3: ASSLGDRGPQETQY
V: TRBV30; J: TRBJ1-2; size: .; length: 11; CDR3: AWQQGANYGYT
V: TRBV5-1; J: TRBJ2-7; size: .; length: 19; CDR3: ASSFSTNPRSRQGLFYEQY
V: TRBV5-1; J: TRBJ2-5; size: .; length: 14; CDR3: ASSLGGRGIQETQY
V: TRBV28; J: TRBJ2-4; size: .; length: 13; CDR3: ASSPRTSGRNIQY
V: TRBV7-9; J: TRBJ2-5; size: .; length: 14; CDR3: ASSFSPDRDQETQY
V: TRBV19; J: TRBJ1-1; size: medium-sized; length: 9; CDR3: ASQQGTEAF
V: TRBV2; J: TRBJ2-3; size: .; length: 10; CDR3: ASSDDIGTQY
V: TRBV6-5; J: TRBJ2-7; size: .; length: 14; CDR3: ASSYSMKGVAWEQY
V: TRBV18; J: TRBJ1-5; size: .; length: 12; CDR3: ASSPPQGSQPQH
V: TRBV5-1; J: TRBJ1-1; size: .; length: 15; CDR3: ASSLALGRAGRTEAF
V: TRBV28; J: TRBJ2-2; size: .; length: 14; CDR3: ASSFPISADTGELF
V: TRBV4-3; J: TRBJ2-3; size: .; length: 11; CDR3: ASSQEGHDTQY
V: TRBV18; J: TRBJ2-1; size: .; length: 11; CDR3: ASSTGIYNEQF
V: TRBV27; J: TRBJ2-5; size: few; length: 14; CDR3: ASSFQGLAGQETQY
V: TRBV7-3; J: TRBJ2-7; size: .; length: 13; CDR3: ANSLNGSTTYEQY
V: TRBV6-5; J: TRBJ1-1; size: .; length: 12; CDR3: ASRAYRVNTEAF
V: TRBV5-1; J: TRBJ2-7; size: .; length: 13; CDR3: ASSLDGQGVYEQY
V: TRBV28; J: TRBJ2-2; size: .; length: 11; CDR3: ATLKQPYGELF
V: TRBV5-1; J: TRBJ2-2; size: few; length: 13; CDR3: ASSSERTYTGELF
V: TRBV7-3; J: TRBJ2-2; size: .; length: 11; CDR3: ASSAQGAGELF
V: TRBV7-9; J: TRBJ2-7; size: .; length: 13; CDR3: SSSLLGGQNYEQY
V: TRBV5-5; J: TRBJ1-5; size: .; length: 13; CDR3: ASSLVLQVNQPQH
V: TRBV6-1; J: TRBJ2-1; size: .; length: 15; CDR3: ASSEEGYRGRDNEQF
V: TRBV9; J: TRBJ1-2; size: .; length: 13; CDR3: ASSGGEGQDYGYT